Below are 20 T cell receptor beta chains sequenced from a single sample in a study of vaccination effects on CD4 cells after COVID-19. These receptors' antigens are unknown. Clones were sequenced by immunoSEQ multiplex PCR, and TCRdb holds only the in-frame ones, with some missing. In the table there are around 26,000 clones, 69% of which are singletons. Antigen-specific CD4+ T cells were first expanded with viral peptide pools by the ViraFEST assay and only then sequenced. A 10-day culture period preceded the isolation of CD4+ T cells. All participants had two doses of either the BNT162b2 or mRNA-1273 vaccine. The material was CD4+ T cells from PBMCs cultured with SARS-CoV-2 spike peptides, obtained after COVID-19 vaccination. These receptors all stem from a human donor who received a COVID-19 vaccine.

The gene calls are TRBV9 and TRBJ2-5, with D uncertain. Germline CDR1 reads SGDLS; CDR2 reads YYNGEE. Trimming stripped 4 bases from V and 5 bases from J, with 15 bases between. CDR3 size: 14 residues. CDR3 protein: CASSPSTGRETQYF. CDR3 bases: TGTGCCAGCAGCCCTTCGACGGGCCGGGAGACCCAGTACTTC.

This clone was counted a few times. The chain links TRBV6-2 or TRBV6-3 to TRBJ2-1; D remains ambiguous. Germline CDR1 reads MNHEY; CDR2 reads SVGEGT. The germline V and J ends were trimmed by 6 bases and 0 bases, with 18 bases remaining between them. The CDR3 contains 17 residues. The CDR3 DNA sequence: TGTGCCAGCAGCAATACCCCGTTCAAGAGCTCCTACAATGAGCAGTTCTTC. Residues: CASSNTPFKSSYNEQFF.

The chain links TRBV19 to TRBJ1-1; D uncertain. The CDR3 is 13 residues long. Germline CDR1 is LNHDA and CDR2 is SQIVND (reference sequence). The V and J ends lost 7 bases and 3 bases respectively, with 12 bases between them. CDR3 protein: CASNPDGHTEAFF. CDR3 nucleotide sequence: TGTGCCAGTAACCCGGACGGCCACACTGAAGCTTTCTTT.

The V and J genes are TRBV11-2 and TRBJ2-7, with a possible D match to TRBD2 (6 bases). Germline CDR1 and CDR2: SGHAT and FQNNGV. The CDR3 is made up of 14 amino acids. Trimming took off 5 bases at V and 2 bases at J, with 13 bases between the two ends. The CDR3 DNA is TGTGCCAGCAGCCTACAGGAGGGCCCCTACGAGCAGTACTTC. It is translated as CASSLQEGPYEQYF.

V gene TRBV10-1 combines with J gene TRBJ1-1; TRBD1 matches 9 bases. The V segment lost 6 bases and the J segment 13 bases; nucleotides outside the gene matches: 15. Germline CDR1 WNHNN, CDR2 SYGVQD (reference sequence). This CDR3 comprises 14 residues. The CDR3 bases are TGCGCCAGCAGCCATGGACAGGGGAAAGTAGGTGGTTTCTTT. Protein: CASSHGQGKVGGFF.

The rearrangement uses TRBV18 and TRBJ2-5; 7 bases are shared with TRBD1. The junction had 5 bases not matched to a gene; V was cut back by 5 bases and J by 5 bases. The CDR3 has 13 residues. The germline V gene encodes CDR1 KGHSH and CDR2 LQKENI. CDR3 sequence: CASSSNRGETQYF. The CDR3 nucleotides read TGTGCCAGCTCATCCAACAGGGGTGAGACCCAGTACTTC.

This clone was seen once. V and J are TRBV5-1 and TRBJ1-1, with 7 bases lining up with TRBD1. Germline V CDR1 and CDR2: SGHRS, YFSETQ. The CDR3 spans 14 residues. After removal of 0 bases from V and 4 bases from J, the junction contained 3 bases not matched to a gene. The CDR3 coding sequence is TGCGCCAGCAGCTTGGGATCAGGGGGCACTGAAGCTTTCTTT. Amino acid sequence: CASSLGSGGTEAFF.

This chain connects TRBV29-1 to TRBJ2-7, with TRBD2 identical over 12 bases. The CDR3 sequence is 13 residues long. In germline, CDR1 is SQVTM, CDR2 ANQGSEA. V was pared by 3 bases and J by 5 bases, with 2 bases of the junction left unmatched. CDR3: CSVETSGGHEQYF. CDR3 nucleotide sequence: TGCAGCGTTGAGACTAGCGGGGGACACGAGCAGTACTTC.

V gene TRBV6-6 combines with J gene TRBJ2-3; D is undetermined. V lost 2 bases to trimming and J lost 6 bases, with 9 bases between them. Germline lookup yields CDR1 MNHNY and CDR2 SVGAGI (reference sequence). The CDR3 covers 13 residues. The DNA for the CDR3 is TGTGCCAGCAGTTACGTCCTACCGGATACGCAGTATTTT. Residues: CASSYVLPDTQYF.

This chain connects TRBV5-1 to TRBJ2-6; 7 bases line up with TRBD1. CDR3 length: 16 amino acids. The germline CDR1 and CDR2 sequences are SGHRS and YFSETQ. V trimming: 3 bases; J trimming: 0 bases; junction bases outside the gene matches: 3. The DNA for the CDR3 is TGCGCCAGCAGCTGGACAGGAAGCTCTGGGGCCAACGTCCTGACTTTC. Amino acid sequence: CASSWTGSSGANVLTF.

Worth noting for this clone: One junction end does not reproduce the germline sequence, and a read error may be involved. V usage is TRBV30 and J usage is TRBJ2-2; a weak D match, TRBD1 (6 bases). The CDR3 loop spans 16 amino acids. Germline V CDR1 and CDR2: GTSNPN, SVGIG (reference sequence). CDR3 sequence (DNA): TGTGCCTGGACGGTGATAACAGGGTATCGCACCAGGGAGCTGTTTTTT. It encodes CAWTVITGYRTRELFF.

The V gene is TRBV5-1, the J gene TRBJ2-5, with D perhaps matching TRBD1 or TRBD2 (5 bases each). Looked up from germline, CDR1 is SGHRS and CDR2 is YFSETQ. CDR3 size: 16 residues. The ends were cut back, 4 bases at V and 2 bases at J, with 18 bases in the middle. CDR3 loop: CASSLNPGTLQETQYF. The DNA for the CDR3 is TGCGCCAGCAGCCTGAACCCGGGGACGTTACAAGAGACCCAGTACTTC.

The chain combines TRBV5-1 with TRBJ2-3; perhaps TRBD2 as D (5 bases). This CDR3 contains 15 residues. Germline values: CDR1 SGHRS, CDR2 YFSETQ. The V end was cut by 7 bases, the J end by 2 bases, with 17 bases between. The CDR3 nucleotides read TGCGCCAGCGACCCTGGGGAGCGACCCACAGATACGCAGTATTTT. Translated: CASDPGERPTDTQYF.

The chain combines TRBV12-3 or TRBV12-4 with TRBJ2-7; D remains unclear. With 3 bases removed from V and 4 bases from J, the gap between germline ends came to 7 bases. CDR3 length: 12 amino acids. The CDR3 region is CASSFSVYEQYF. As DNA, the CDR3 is TGTGCCAGCAGTTTCTCAGTTTACGAGCAGTACTTC.

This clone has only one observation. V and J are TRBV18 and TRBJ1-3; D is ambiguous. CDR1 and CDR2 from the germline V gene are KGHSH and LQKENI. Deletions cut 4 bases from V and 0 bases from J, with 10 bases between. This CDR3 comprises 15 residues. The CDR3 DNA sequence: TGTGCCAGCTCACACGGCGAGAGCTCTGGAAACACCATATATTTT. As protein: CASSHGESSGNTIYF.

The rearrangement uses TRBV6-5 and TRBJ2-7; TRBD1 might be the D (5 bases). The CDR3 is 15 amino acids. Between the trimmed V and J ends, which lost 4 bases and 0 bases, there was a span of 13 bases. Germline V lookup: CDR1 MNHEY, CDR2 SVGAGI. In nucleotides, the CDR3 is TGTGCCAGCAGTTCACCGACAGCCAACTCCTACGAGCAGTACTTC. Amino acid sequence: CASSSPTANSYEQYF.

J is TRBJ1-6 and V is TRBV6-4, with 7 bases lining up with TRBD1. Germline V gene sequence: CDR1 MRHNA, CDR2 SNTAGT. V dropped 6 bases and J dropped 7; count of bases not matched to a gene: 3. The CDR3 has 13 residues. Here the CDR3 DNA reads TGTGCCAGCAGCCGGGACAGAAATTCACCCCTCCACTTT. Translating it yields CASSRDRNSPLHF.

In DNA form, the CDR3 reads TGTGCCAGCTCACCCGACAGAACTAGCACAGATACGCAGTATTTT. Translated: CASSPDRTSTDTQYF. The gene calls are TRBV18 and TRBJ2-3; perhaps TRBD1 as D (5 bases). Germline V gene sequence: CDR1 KGHSH, CDR2 LQKENI. V was shortened by 3 bases and J by 0 bases, with 10 bases between the two germline ends. This CDR3 has 15 amino acids.

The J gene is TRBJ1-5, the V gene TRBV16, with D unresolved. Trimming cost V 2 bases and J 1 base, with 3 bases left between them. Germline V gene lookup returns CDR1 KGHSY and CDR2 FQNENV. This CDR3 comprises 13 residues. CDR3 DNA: TGTGCCAGCAGCCAAGAGAGCAATCAGCCCCAGCATTTT. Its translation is CASSQESNQPQHF.

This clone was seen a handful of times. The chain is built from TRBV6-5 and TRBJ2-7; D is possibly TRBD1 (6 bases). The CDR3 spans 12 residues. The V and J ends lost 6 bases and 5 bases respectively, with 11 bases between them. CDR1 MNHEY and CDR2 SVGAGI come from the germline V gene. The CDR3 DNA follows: TGTGCCAGCAGCTTCGACAGGAACGAGCAGTACTTC. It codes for CASSFDRNEQYF.